The sequence of this TCR beta chain was determined in a study of blood T cell repertoires in COVID-19 (dated by TCRdb to between 2020 and 2021). For context, the study as a whole: The collaborator samples originated in the United States, Italy and Spain and spanned the acute and convalescent phases of COVID-19. The material from the prospective study consisted of cDNA or gDNA derived from T cells, B-cell-depleted T cells, or PBMCs. Deeply sampled blood TCRbeta repertoires from subjects exposed to, actively infected with, or recovered from COVID-19 were included in the dataset. The repertoires were released in a freely available public database intended as a resource for research on the immune response to SARS-CoV-2. The samples were drawn from the first 160 participants of the ongoing ImmuneRACE study and from 1,254 subjects provided by 6 global collaborators. A de-identified subject ID, COVID-19 status, age in years and sex were almost always included in the sample metadata. Where HLA class I and class II types were available, the types were taken from metadata supplied by the sample provider, not from assay-based typing.

The full study reports these points: How much clinical and demographic metadata was included differed by source and by participant, and the metadata was provided uncurated.

Each collaborating institution followed its own protocols to collect whole blood in K2EDTA tubes. Collaborator samples were shipped for TCRbeta analysis as frozen whole blood, isolated PBMCs, or DNA extracted from either sample type. Trimming takes 5 bases from V and 0 bases from J, and the germline ends sit 14 bases apart. The cysteine opens and the phenylalanine closes a CDR3 of 15 amino acids. Solely the CDR3 DNA is kept, with 45 bases framed from the first base. CDR1 is given as SGHVS and CDR2 as FQNEAQ, both from the germline V gene. In the case of this clone: What this receptor recognizes is not known. Base qualities are missing; no much larger clone stands one base away.

TCRbeta CDR3 regions were amplified from genomic DNA using the immunoSEQ Assay, a bias-controlled multiplex PCR. The study's processing was this. The number of nucleated cells in each sample was estimated from the amplification of reference gene primers within the assay. To quantify the absolute abundance of each unique TCRbeta CDR3 rearrangement, sequence reads were collapsed and filtered. For each sample, productive Simpson clonality was calculated as the square root of Simpson's diversity index over productive rearrangements. The immuneACCESS repertoire file appears here via TCRdb, limited to in-frame rearrangements. These files lack a portion of the clones; in checked studies, under half of the deficit traces to unresolved V genes, and the cause of the others is not known. V and J calls and clone size are copied from that table; D and trimming were computed from the DNA. The sample includes roughly 200,000 clones, with approximately 85% observed a single time. The leading ten clones occupy more than 2.5% of the sample.

Sequences were obtained from peripheral blood. The clonotype was recovered from a man in his 60s with acute or convalescent COVID-19. The chain was built from TRBV7-8 and TRBJ2-7; the D gene is perhaps TRBD1, from 6 matching bases. The CDR3 region: CASSPTTGLSYEQYF. The nucleotides are TGTGCCAGCAGCCCCACGACAGGACTCTCCTACGAGCAGTACTTC.